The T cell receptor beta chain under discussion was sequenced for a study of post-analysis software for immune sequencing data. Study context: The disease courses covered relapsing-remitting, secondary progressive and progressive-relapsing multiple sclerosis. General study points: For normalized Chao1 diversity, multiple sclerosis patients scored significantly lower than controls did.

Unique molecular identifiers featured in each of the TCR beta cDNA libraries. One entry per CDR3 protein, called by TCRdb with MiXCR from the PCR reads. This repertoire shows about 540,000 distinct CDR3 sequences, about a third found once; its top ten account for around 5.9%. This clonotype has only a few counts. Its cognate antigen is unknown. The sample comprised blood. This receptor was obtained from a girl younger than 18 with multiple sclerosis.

The DNA for the CDR3 is TGCGCCAGCAGCCCGCACAGGGGGCGCGTAAATCAGCCCCAGCATTTT. Translating gives CASSPHRGRVNQPQHF. The rearrangement uses TRBV4-1 and TRBJ1-5, with 9 bases lining up with TRBD1. The J segment lost 4 bases and the V segment lost 4 bases, leaving 8 bases of the junction unmatched. Per the germline V gene, CDR1 is MGHRA and CDR2 is YSYEKL. The CDR3 is made up of 16 amino acids.